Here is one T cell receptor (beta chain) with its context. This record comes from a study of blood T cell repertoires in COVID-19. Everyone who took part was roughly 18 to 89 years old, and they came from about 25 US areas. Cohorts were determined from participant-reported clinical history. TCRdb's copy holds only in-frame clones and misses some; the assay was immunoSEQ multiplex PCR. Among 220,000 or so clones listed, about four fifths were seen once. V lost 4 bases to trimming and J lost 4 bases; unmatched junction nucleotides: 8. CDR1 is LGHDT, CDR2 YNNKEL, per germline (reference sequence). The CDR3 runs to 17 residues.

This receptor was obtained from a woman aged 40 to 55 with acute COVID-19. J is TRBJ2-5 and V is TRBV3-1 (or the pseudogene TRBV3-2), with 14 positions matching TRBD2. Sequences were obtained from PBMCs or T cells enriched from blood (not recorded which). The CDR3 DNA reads TGTGCCAGCAGCCCAAGGCCCGGGACTAGCGGGGGAGAGACCCAGTACTTC. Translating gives CASSPRPGTSGGETQYF.